This T cell receptor beta chain was retrieved from a study of OX40 agonist ivuxolimab in advanced cancers. Clones were sequenced by immunoSEQ multiplex PCR, and TCRdb holds only the in-frame ones, with some missing. The table lists some 40,000 clones, 92% of them singletons. This clone was seen just once. The V end lost 1 base, the J end lost 4 bases, and 14 bases lay between the germline ends. Per the germline V gene, CDR1 is MGHRA and CDR2 is YSYEKL. CDR3 size: 15 residues. Source: CD4+ or CD8+ T cells sorted from blood, taken in a trial of the OX40 agonist ivuxolimab. This chain uses TRBV4-1 with TRBJ2-7; D may be TRBD1 (5 bases). This clonotype was obtained from an adult with an advanced solid tumor such as melanoma, head and neck, liver or kidney cancer. The CDR3 DNA reads TGCGCCAGCAGCCAAGGTGTAGGGGCCCCTTACGAGCAGTACTTC. It yields the protein CASSQGVGAPYEQYF.